This T cell receptor (beta chain) appears in the sequencing data of a study of T cell repertoires in MIS-A myocarditis. Measured with immunoSEQ multiplex PCR; TCRdb has only the in-frame clones, and not every one. This sample has some 10,000 clones, with 75% to 90% found just once. The CDR3 extends over 12 amino acids. V was pared by 9 bases and J by 2 bases, with 3 bases of the junction left unmatched. This clone has only one observation. The sequence derives from a man aged 18 to 35 with fulminant myocarditis from multisystem inflammatory syndrome in adults (MIS-A) after COVID-19. The rearrangement uses TRBV12-3 or TRBV12-4 and TRBJ2-7; 8 bases map to TRBD1. Specimen: thoracic lymph node tissue obtained at autopsy. This chain's CDR3 is CASRGQAYEQYF. CDR3 bases: TGTGCCAGTCGGGGACAGGCCTACGAGCAGTACTTC.